This section outlines one TCR beta chain sequence together with its context. V shed 8 bases, J shed 0 bases, and the junction held 3 bases outside the gene matches. The CDR3 loop spans 15 amino acids. The germline V gene has CDR1 MDHEN and CDR2 SYDVKM. The entry originates in a study of blood T cell repertoires in COVID-19. Across the whole study: The United States, Italy and Spain provided the acute and convalescent COVID-19 samples. PBMCs, B-cell-depleted T cells, or T cells provided the cDNA or gDNA that made up the material.

Original processing notes: Reference gene primer amplification in the assay estimated nucleated cell counts. Assay used: immunoSEQ multiplex PCR; TCRdb lists only in-frame clones, some missing. That table is the source of V, J and clone size, and D and trimming were worked out from the DNA. The data show 80,000 to 100,000 clones, about 82% seen once. Input material: peripheral blood. This TCR came from a woman between 55 and 75 years old in a cohort sampled during active or convalescent COVID-19. This sequence joins TRBV28 and TRBJ2-1; 11 nucleotides match TRBD2. This CDR3 reads CASLAGGPSYNEQFF. The DNA of the CDR3 is TGTGCCAGCTTAGCGGGAGGGCCCTCCTACAATGAGCAGTTCTTC. Filled out from reference TRBV28 and TRBJ2-1, the complete variable domain reads DVKVTQSSRYLVKRTGEKVFLECVQDMDHENMFWYRQDPGLGLRLIYFSYDVKMKEKGDIPEGYSVSREKKERFSLILESASTNQTSMYLCASLAGGPSYNEQFFGPGTRLTVL.